The 6 T cell receptor beta chains listed next were all sequenced from one sample in a study of metastatic and nonmetastatic thyroid tumors. Via MiXCR, TCRdb re-called the PCR reads. The data show 15,000 to 20,000 clones, around 25% seen once. Patients underwent thyroid surgery, and none had received any treatment before it. Input material: adjacent normal tissue. The receptors derive from a female donor with papillary thyroid cancer or a benign thyroid nodule (not recorded which). Some clones in this sample may be carry-over from other donors' samples.

Relative to its sample, this clone is medium-sized. The chain has TRBV6-2 or TRBV6-3 and TRBJ2-7; tentative D call: TRBD2 (6 bases). With 6 bases removed from V and 0 bases from J, the gap between germline ends came to 18 bases. The length of the CDR3 is 16 residues. Germline V CDR1 and CDR2: MNHEY, SVGEGT. CDR3 sequence reads: CASRKPGVLGSYEQYF. The CDR3 DNA is TGTGCCAGCAGAAAACCGGGAGTTCTAGGCTCCTACGAGCAGTACTTC.

This clone was detected many times. This chain connects TRBV7-9 to TRBJ2-7; D is possibly TRBD2 (6 bases). Germline loops: CDR1 SEHNR, CDR2 FQNEAQ (reference sequence). The CDR3 is 14 amino acids. V lost 3 bases and J lost 2, with 11 bases in between. CDR3 sequence (DNA): TGTGCCAGCAGCTTTGGGGGGTCCCCCTACGAGCAGTACTTC. Its translation: CASSFGGSPYEQYF.

The chain joins TRBV28 to TRBJ1-6; no clear D gene. The V and J ends lost 8 bases and 19 bases respectively, with 30 bases between them. The CDR3 has 15 amino acids. Germline values: CDR1 MDHEN, CDR2 SYDVKM. The CDR3 DNA reads TGTGCCAGCGGAGTGAAAGCCAACTATAATTCACCACTGCACTTT. This translates into CASGVKANYNSPLHF.

On this clone itself: A much larger clone differs by one base, so this may be a read error. The V gene is TRBV2, the J gene TRBJ2-3; 10 bases line up with TRBD2. This CDR3 has 16 residues. Germline V gene lookup returns CDR1 SNHLY and CDR2 FYNNEI. The CDR3 DNA follows: TGTGCCAGCGGTGATGGTGGGACTAGCGGCACAGATACGCAGTATTTT. Translation gives CASGDGGTSGTDTQYF. The full variable domain, completed using reference TRBV2 and TRBJ2-3, is EPEVTQTPSHQVTQMGQEVILRCVPISNHLYFYWYRQILGQKVEFLVSFYNNEISEKSEIFDDQFSVERPDGSNFTLKIRSTKLEDSAMYFCASGDGGTSGTDTQYFGPGTRLTVL.

The sample holds a few counts of this clone. This chain connects TRBV12-3 or TRBV12-4 to TRBJ1-2; 11 positions match TRBD1. The trim removed 3 bases at V and 5 bases at J, leaving 5 bases unmatched. CDR3 length equals 15 residues. DNA of the CDR3: TGTGCCAGCAGTTTTGGGACAGGGGGACGTTATGGCTACACCTTC. Protein: CASSFGTGGRYGYTF.

By proportion, this clone is medium-sized. The chain combines TRBV27 with TRBJ2-7, with 16 bases that match TRBD2. Germline V gene lookup returns CDR1 MNHEY and CDR2 SMNVEV (reference sequence). CDR3 length: 16 amino acids. V trimming: 5 bases; J trimming: 7 bases; junction bases outside the gene matches: 8. The chain's CDR3 is CASSRGLAGGLVEQYF. The DNA for the CDR3 is TGTGCCAGCAGTCGGGGACTAGCGGGAGGGTTGGTGGAGCAGTACTTC.